This T cell receptor beta chain was sequenced during a study of EBV T-cell therapy then PD-1 blockade in nasopharyngeal carcinoma. Clones were read by immunoSEQ multiplex PCR, and TCRdb kept only the in-frame ones, dropping some. Here the sample spans about 19,000 clones, more than 70% being singletons. J was trimmed by 4 bases and V by 3 bases; bases with no gene match: 3. Germline assignment: CDR1 MNHEY and CDR2 SMNVEV (reference sequence). The CDR3 spans 14 residues. Of note for this clone: The antigen remains unidentified.

Sample treatment: AdE1-LMPpoly-expanded autologous EBV-specific T-cell therapy followed by anti-PD-1 nivolumab. This chain connects TRBV27 to TRBJ2-3; 8 bases agree with TRBD2. The sample was CD8+ T cells from blood, taken at roughly day 33 from a patient whose treatment included autologous EBV-specific T cells and nivolumab. This clonotype was obtained from a middle-aged man with nasopharyngeal carcinoma. This CDR3 reads CASSLIGRADTQYF. CDR3 coding DNA: TGTGCCAGCAGTTTGATCGGGAGGGCAGATACGCAGTATTTT.